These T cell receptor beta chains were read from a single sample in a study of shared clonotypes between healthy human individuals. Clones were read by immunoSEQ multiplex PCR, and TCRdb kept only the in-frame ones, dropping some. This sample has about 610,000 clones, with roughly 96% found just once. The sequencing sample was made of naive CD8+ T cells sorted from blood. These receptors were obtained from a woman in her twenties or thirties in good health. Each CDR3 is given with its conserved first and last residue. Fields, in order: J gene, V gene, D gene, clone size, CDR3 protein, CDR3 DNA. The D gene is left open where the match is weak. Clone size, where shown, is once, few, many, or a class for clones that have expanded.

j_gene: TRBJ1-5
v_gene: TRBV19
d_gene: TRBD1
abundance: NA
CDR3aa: CASSPYRGSNQPQHF
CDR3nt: TGTGCCAGTAGTCCGTACAGGGGAAGCAATCAGCCCCAGCATTTT

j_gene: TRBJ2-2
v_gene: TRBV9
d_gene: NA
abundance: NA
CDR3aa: CASSASREANTGELFF
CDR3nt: TGTGCCAGCAGCGCCTCCCGAGAGGCGAACACCGGGGAGCTGTTTTTT

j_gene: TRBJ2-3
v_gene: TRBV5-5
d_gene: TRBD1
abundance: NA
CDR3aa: CASSLGQGKDTQYF
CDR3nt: TGTGCCAGCAGCTTGGGACAGGGAAAGGATACGCAGTATTTT

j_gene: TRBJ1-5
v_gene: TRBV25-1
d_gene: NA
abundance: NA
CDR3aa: CASSELGYQPQHF
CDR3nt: TGTGCCAGCAGTGAATTGGGGTATCAGCCCCAGCATTTT

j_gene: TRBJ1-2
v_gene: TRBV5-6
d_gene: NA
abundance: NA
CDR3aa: CASSEDNYGYTF
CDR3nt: TGTGCCAGCAGCGAGGACAACTATGGCTACACCTTC

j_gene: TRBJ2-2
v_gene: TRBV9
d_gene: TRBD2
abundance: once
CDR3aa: CASSSGTRNTGELFF
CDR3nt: TGTGCCAGCAGCTCCGGGACTAGGAACACCGGGGAGCTGTTTTTT

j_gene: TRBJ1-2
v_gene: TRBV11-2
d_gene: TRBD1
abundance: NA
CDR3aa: CASSSDRAYGYTF
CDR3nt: TGTGCCAGCAGCTCGGACAGGGCCTATGGCTACACCTTC

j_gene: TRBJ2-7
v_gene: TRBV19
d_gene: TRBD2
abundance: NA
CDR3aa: CASSLGTSSYEQYF
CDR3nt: TGTGCCAGTAGTTTGGGGACTAGCTCCTACGAGCAGTACTTC

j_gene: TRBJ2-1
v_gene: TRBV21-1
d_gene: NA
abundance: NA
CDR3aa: CASSVGRGGHYEQFF
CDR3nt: TGTGCCAGCAGCGTAGGGAGGGGGGGACATTATGAGCAGTTCTTC

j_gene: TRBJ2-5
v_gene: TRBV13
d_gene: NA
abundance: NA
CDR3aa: CASSPWTQETQYF
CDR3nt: TGTGCCAGCAGCCCCTGGACACAAGAGACCCAGTACTTC

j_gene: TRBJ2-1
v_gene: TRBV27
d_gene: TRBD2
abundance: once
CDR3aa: CASSLGLAGNNEQFF
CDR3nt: TGTGCCAGCAGTTTGGGACTAGCGGGAAACAATGAGCAGTTCTTC

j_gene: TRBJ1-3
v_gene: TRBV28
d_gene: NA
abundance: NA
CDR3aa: CASRDPGTGNTIYF
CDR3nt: TGTGCCAGCAGGGACCCAGGGACTGGAAACACCATATATTTT

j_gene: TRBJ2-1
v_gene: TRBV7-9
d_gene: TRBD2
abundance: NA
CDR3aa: CASSLDLAGVYNEQFF
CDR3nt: TGTGCCAGCAGCTTAGATCTGGCGGGAGTCTACAATGAGCAGTTCTTC

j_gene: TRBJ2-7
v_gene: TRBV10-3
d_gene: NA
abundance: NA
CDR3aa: CAISEDLFLYF
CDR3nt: TGTGCCATCAGTGAGGACCTCTTTTTGTACTTC

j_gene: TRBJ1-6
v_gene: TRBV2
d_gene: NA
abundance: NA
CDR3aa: CASSSQGNSPLHF
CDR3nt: TGTGCCAGCAGTAGTCAGGGGAATTCACCCCTCCACTTT

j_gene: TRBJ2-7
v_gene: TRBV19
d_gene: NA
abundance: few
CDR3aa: CASSIVGYEQYF
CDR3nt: TGTGCCAGTAGTATAGTCGGATACGAGCAGTACTTC

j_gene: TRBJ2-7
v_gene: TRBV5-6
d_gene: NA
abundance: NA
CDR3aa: CASAGSHEQYF
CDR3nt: TGTGCCAGCGCCGGGAGCCACGAGCAGTACTTC

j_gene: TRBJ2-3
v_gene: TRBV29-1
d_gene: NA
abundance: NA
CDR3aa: CSVEDQWTGRADTQYF
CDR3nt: TGCAGCGTTGAAGATCAATGGACAGGGAGGGCAGATACGCAGTATTTT

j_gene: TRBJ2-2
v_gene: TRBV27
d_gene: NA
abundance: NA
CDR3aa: CASTLDAWGTGELFF
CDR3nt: TGTGCCAGCACCCTCGACGCGTGGGGAACCGGGGAGCTGTTTTTT

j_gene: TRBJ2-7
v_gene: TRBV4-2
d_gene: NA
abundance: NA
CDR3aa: CASSLEVGTMYEQYF
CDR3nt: TGTGCCAGCAGCTTAGAGGTCGGGACCATGTACGAGCAGTACTTC

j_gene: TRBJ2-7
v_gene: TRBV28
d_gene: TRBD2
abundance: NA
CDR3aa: CASSLYSGTSGEQYF
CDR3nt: TGTGCCAGCAGTTTATACTCCGGGACTAGCGGCGAGCAGTACTTC

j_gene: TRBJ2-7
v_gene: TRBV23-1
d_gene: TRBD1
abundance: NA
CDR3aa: CASSQGTGQGLIEQYF
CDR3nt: TGCGCCAGCAGTCAGGGAACGGGACAGGGTCTCATCGAGCAGTACTTC

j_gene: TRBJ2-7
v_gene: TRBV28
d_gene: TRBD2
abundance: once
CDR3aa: CASSFRTSGSSYEQYF
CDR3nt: TGTGCCAGCAGTTTCCGGACTAGCGGGAGCTCCTACGAGCAGTACTTC

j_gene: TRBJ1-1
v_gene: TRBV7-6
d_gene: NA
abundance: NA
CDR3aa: CASSLGQGGPTEAFF
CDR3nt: TGTGCCAGCAGCTTAGGTCAGGGCGGGCCCACTGAAGCTTTCTTT

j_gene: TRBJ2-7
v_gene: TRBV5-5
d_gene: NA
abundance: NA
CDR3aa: CASSQETRYEQYF
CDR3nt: TGTGCCAGCAGCCAAGAGACGAGATACGAGCAGTACTTC

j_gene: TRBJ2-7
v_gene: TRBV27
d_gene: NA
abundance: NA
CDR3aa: CASSLSPLGRAEQYF
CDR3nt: TGTGCCAGCAGTTTATCACCCCTGGGGCGGGCGGAGCAGTACTTC

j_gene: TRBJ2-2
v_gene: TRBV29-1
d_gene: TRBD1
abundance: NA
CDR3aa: CSETTGMNTGELFF
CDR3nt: TGCAGCGAAACGACAGGGATGAACACCGGGGAGCTGTTTTTT

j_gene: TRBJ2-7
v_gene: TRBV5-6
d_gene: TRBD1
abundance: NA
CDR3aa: CASSRDRGTYEQYF
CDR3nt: TGTGCCAGCAGCCGGGACAGGGGAACCTACGAGCAGTACTTC

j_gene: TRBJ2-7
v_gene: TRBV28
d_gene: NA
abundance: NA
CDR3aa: CASSPSGFLSYEQYF
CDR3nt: TGTGCCAGCAGTCCCAGTGGCTTCCTCTCCTACGAGCAGTACTTC

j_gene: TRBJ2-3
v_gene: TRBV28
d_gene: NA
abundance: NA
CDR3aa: CASSLVPEGSDTQYF
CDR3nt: TGTGCCAGCAGTTTGGTCCCAGAAGGGTCCGATACGCAGTATTTT

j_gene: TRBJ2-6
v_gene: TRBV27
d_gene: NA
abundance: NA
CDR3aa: CASSYFSGSSGANVLTF
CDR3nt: TGTGCCAGCAGTTACTTCTCAGGATCCTCTGGGGCCAACGTCCTGACTTTC

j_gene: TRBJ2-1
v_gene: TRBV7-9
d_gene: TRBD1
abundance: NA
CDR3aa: CASSSQGNEQFF
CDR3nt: TGTGCCAGCAGCTCACAGGGGAATGAGCAGTTCTTC

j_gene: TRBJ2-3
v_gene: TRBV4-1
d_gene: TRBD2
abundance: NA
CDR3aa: CASSQIPGLAGFKGTDTQYF
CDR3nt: TGCGCCAGCAGCCAAATTCCGGGACTAGCGGGCTTCAAGGGCACAGATACGCAGTATTTT

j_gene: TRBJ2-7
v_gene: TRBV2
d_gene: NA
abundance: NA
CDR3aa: CAGGQRSYEQYF
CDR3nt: TGTGCCGGAGGACAGAGATCCTACGAGCAGTACTTC

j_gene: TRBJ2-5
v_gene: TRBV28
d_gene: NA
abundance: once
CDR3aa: CASSLSERHLPETQYF
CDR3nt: TGTGCCAGCAGTTTATCGGAGCGGCACCTACCCGAGACCCAGTACTTC

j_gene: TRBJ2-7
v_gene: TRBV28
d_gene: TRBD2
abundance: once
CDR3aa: CASAQLAGVYEQYF
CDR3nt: TGTGCCAGCGCTCAACTAGCGGGAGTTTACGAGCAGTACTTC

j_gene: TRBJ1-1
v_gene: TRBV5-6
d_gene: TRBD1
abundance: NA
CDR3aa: CASSQTGGLPGTEAFF
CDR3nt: TGTGCCAGCAGCCAAACAGGGGGCCTTCCCGGCACTGAAGCTTTCTTT

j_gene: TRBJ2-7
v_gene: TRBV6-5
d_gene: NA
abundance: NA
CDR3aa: CASSYGRGESYEQYF
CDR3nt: TGTGCCAGCAGTTACGGTAGGGGGGAATCCTACGAGCAGTACTTC

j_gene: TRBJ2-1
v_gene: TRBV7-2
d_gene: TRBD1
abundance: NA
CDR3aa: CASSLGGQGFPNQFF
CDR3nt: TGTGCCAGCAGCTTAGGTGGACAGGGGTTCCCAAATCAGTTCTTC

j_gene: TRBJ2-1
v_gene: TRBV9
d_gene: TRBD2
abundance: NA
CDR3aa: CASSAAGETREGYNEQFF
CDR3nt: TGTGCCAGCAGCGCAGCCGGGGAGACTAGGGAGGGGTACAATGAGCAGTTCTTC

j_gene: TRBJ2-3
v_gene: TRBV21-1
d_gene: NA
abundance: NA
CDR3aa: CASSKDSWAYADTQYF
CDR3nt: TGTGCCAGCAGCAAAGATTCTTGGGCTTATGCAGATACGCAGTATTTT

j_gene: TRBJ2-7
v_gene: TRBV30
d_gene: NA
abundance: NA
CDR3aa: CAWKLLYEQYF
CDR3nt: TGTGCCTGGAAACTCCTCTACGAGCAGTACTTC

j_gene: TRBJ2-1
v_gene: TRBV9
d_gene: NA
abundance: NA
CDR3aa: CASSGAYNEQFF
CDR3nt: TGTGCCAGCAGCGGGGCCTACAATGAGCAGTTCTTC